This T cell receptor beta chain was recovered during a study of blood T cell repertoires in COVID-19. The overall study: Sources were T cells, B-cell-depleted T cells, or PBMCs; the material itself was cDNA or gDNA.

This clone was counted only a few times. Per the authors' pipeline: Nucleated cell number was recorded as an estimate derived from reference gene primer amplification. Profiled with immunoSEQ multiplex PCR; TCRdb holds only in-frame clones, not every one. The V and J calls and the clone size are those of that table, but D and trimming were determined from the DNA. This sample has about 200,000 clones, with more than 70% found just once. Germline V lookup: CDR1 SGHVS, CDR2 FQNEAQ. The CDR3 is made up of 13 amino acids. V was clipped by 11 bases and J by 0 bases, with 13 bases between them. This clonotype originated in a woman older than 75 with active or convalescent COVID-19. This chain connects TRBV7-8 to TRBJ1-1; possible D gene TRBD1, 6 bases. Sample: peripheral blood. CDR3 nucleotide sequence: TGTGCCGGCCGGGACACCTTGAACACTGAAGCTTTCTTT. Translating it yields CAGRDTLNTEAFF. Filled out from reference TRBV7-8 and TRBJ1-1, the complete variable domain reads GAGVSQSPRYKVAKRGQDVALRCDPISGHVSLFWYQQALGQGPEFLTYFQNEAQLDKSGLPSDRFFAERPEGSVSTLKIQRTQQEDSAVYLCAGRDTLNTEAFFGQGTRLTVV.